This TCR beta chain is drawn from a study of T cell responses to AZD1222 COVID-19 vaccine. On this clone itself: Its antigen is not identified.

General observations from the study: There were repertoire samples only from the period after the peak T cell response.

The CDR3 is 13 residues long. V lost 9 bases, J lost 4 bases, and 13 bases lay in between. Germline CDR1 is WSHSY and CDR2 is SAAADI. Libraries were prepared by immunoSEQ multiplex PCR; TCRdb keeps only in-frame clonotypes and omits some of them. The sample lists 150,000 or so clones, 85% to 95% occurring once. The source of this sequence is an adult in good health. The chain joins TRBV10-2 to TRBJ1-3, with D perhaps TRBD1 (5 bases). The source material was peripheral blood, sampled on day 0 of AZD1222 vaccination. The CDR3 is CASGTLPGNTIYF. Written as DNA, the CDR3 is TGCGCCAGTGGGACTTTACCAGGAAACACCATATATTTT.